This passage covers 32 T cell receptor beta chains from one sample sequenced in a study of blood T cell repertoires in COVID-19. Libraries were prepared by immunoSEQ multiplex PCR; TCRdb keeps only in-frame clonotypes and omits some of them. The table includes fewer than 200,000 clones, roughly 86% detected once. The source material was peripheral blood. These receptor sequences come from a middle-aged man with active or convalescent COVID-19.

The sample holds a few counts of this clone. V is TRBV5-1 and J is TRBJ2-3; 9 bases line up with TRBD1. J gave up 3 bases and V 5 bases, and 10 bases lay outside the gene matches. This CDR3 spans 16 amino acids. Germline CDR1 is SGHRS and CDR2 is YFSETQ. DNA for the CDR3: TGCGCCAGCAGTCCCACCGGACAGGGGAGAACAGATACGCAGTATTTT. Translating it yields CASSPTGQGRTDTQYF.

The chain couples TRBV7-2 to TRBJ1-6; 9 positions agree with TRBD1. The V gene's germline CDR1 is SGHTA and CDR2 FQGNSA. The CDR3 runs 15 residues. V lost 4 bases and J lost 8; bases outside the gene matches: 6. The CDR3 nucleotides are TGTGCCAGCAGCTCGAATGGACAGGGGTATTCACCCCTCCACTTT. Its translation is CASSSNGQGYSPLHF.

This chain connects TRBV7-2 to TRBJ1-2; the match to TRBD1 covers 7 bases. The J segment lost 7 bases and the V segment lost 6 bases, leaving 11 bases of the junction unmatched. Germline V gene data show CDR1 as SGHTA and CDR2 as FQGNSA. CDR3 length: 14 amino acids. The CDR3, as DNA: TGTGCCAGCAGTTCTTCATTGAGGGACAGTGGCTACACCTTC. Translated: CASSSSLRDSGYTF.

The chain is built from TRBV19 and TRBJ2-6, with D maybe TRBD2 (6 bases). The CDR3 contains 16 residues. V shed 3 bases and J shed 2 bases, with 11 bases lying between them. From germline, CDR1 is LNHDA and CDR2 SQIVND (reference sequence). In nucleotides, the CDR3 is TGTGCCAGTAGTATTGGGGGAGGACCTGGGGCCAACGTCCTGACTTTC. Translating it yields CASSIGGGPGANVLTF. Based on the CDR3 plus reference TRBV19 and TRBJ2-6, the full variable domain is DGGITQSPKYLFRKEGQNVTLSCEQNLNHDAMYWYRQDPGQGLRLIYYSQIVNDFQKGDIAEGYSVSREKKESFPLTVTSAQKNPTAFYLCASSIGGGPGANVLTFGAGSRLTVL.

The rearrangement joins TRBV11-2 to TRBJ1-1; maybe TRBD1 (5 bases). Deletions cut 5 bases from V and 9 bases from J, with 19 bases between. CDR1 and CDR2 (germline): SGHAT, FQNNGV. The CDR3 is 14 amino acids. The CDR3 region is CASSLRGSAGKAFF. CDR3 in DNA: TGTGCCAGCAGCCTACGGGGGTCCGCCGGGAAAGCTTTCTTT.

The gene calls are TRBV6-4 and TRBJ2-3; 9 nucleotides line up with TRBD2. This CDR3 has 14 amino acids. J gave up 4 bases and V 3 bases, and 2 bases lay outside the gene matches. The germline CDR1 and CDR2 sequences are MRHNA and SNTAGT. In nucleotides, the CDR3 is TGTGCCAGCAGTGAGCGGGGGGGCCCAGATACGCAGTATTTT. Translated: CASSERGGPDTQYF.

This clone was seen more than once but under ten times. The V call is TRBV11-2, the J call TRBJ1-3, with no clear D. The CDR3 is made up of 13 amino acids. The V end lost 1 base, the J end lost 1 base, and 2 bases lay between the germline ends. The V gene's germline CDR1 is SGHAT and CDR2 FQNNGV. The DNA of the CDR3 is TGTGCCAGCAGCTTAGTATCTGGAAACACCATATATTTT. Translated, it gives CASSLVSGNTIYF.

The chain recombines TRBV7-2 with TRBJ2-7; TRBD1 matches 9 bases. The V and J ends lost 5 bases and 3 bases, in that order; junction bases with no gene match: 8. The CDR3 extends over 15 amino acids. Germline CDR1 reads SGHTA; CDR2 reads FQGNSA. CDR3 bases: TGTGCCAGCAGCCTAGGACCGGGACAGGGCTACGAGCAGTACTTC. It encodes CASSLGPGQGYEQYF.

This chain links TRBV9 with TRBJ1-1, with D unresolved. The germline V gene encodes CDR1 SGDLS and CDR2 YYNGEE. Deletions cut 0 bases from V and 10 bases from J, with 19 bases between. CDR3 length: 15 amino acids. The CDR3 DNA sequence: TGTGCCAGCAGCGTAGAGGCAGTAGACGAGGTGGGAGCTTTCTTT. This codes for CASSVEAVDEVGAFF.

This rearrangement joins TRBV11-3 to TRBJ2-5; D is uncertain. CDR1 is SGHNT, CDR2 YENEEA, per germline. Trimming pared 1 base from V and 1 base from J, leaving 10 bases between. The CDR3 spans 15 residues. In DNA, the CDR3 is TGTGCCAGCAGCTTAGGTCGCCCCGGCCAAGAGACCCAGTACTTC. This translates into CASSLGRPGQETQYF.

This rearrangement joins TRBV5-6 to TRBJ1-6; the D is unclear. The V and J ends lost 6 bases and 4 bases respectively, with 14 bases between them. Looked up from germline, CDR1 is SGHDT and CDR2 is YYEEEE. There are 15 residues in the CDR3. The CDR3 sequence is CASTHKFGYNSPLHF. CDR3 nucleotides: TGTGCCAGCACTCACAAATTCGGGTATAATTCACCCCTCCACTTT.

The genes are TRBV4-2 and TRBJ2-5, with 12 bases fitting TRBD2. The CDR3 length is 17 residues. The germline V gene encodes CDR1 LGHNA and CDR2 YNFKEQ. With 0 bases clipped from V and 5 bases from J, the junction kept 7 bases outside the gene matches. As DNA, the CDR3 is TGTGCCAGCAGCCAAGAGCTAGCGGGGGGGCCAGGGGAGACCCAGTACTTC. It translates to CASSQELAGGPGETQYF.

V and J are TRBV7-9 and TRBJ1-3; 7 bases align to TRBD1. Germline V gives CDR1 SEHNR, CDR2 FQNEAQ (reference sequence). Trimming at V came to 1 base and at J to 11 bases, leaving 2 bases not matched to a gene. The CDR3 consists of 12 residues. The CDR3 DNA reads as TGTGCCAGCAGCTTAGGACAGGGTCCCATATATTTT. Translating gives CASSLGQGPIYF. Full variable domain (rest looked up from reference TRBV7-9 and TRBJ1-3): DTGVSQNPRHKITKRGQNVTFRCDPISEHNRLYWYRQTLGQGPEFLTYFQNEAQLEKSRLLSDRFSAERPKGSFSTLEIQRTEQGDSAMYLCASSLGQGPIYFGEGSWLTVV.

The chain is built from TRBV5-4 and TRBJ2-2, with 7 bases aligning to TRBD1. CDR1 is SGHNT and CDR2 is YYREEE in the germline V gene (reference sequence). The V gene end was trimmed by 4 bases and the J gene end by 3 bases; junction bases not matched to a gene: 3. The CDR3 contains 14 residues. The CDR3 DNA sequence: TGTGCCAGCAGCGCCGGGACAGACACCGGGGAGCTGTTTTTT. This codes for CASSAGTDTGELFF.

The V and J genes are TRBV28 and TRBJ1-2; 9 nucleotides align to TRBD1. The CDR3 is 13 residues long. V lost 6 bases to trimming and J lost 4 bases; unmatched junction nucleotides: 3. From germline, CDR1 is MDHEN and CDR2 SYDVKM. DNA of the CDR3: TGTGCCAGCAGCCAGGGACAGGGCTATGGCTACACCTTC. Translation gives CASSQGQGYGYTF.

The chain couples TRBV6-6 to TRBJ2-2; unclear D gene. The germline CDR1 and CDR2 sequences are MNHNY and SVGAGI (reference sequence). Trimming took off 5 bases at V and 6 bases at J, with 7 bases between the two ends. The CDR3 consists of 12 residues. CDR3: CASSALAGELFF. The CDR3, as DNA: TGTGCCAGCAGTGCTCTAGCCGGGGAGCTGTTTTTT.

The CDR3 loop is CASSIGTSTDTQYF. DNA of the CDR3: TGTGCCAGTAGTATCGGGACTAGCACAGATACGCAGTATTTT. This chain links TRBV19 with TRBJ2-3, with D perhaps matching TRBD2 (6 bases). The CDR3 spans 14 residues. The germline V and J ends were trimmed by 3 bases and 0 bases, with 7 bases remaining between them. Germline V lookup: CDR1 LNHDA, CDR2 SQIVND (reference sequence).

Only one count was recorded for this clone. The DNA of the CDR3 is TGTGCCAGCAGTTACGAGGGTAATGAAAAACTGTTTTTT. It codes for CASSYEGNEKLFF. The chain links TRBV6-2 or TRBV6-3 to TRBJ1-4, with unresolved D. With 2 bases removed from V and 4 bases from J, the gap between germline ends came to 5 bases. The germline V gene encodes CDR1 MNHEY and CDR2 SVGEGT. The CDR3 length is 13 residues.

This chain links TRBV29-1 with TRBJ2-3; tentative D call: TRBD2 (6 bases). Germline loops: CDR1 SQVTM, CDR2 ANQGSEA. V was trimmed by 5 bases and J by 2 bases, leaving 11 bases between them. The CDR3 length is 13 residues. The CDR3 DNA sequence: TGCAGCGTTTTTAGCGGTTACACAGATACGCAGTATTTT. This codes for CSVFSGYTDTQYF.

This chain joins TRBV30 and TRBJ1-1; D might be TRBD1 (5 bases). Trimming removed 7 bases from V and 10 bases from J, with 25 bases in between. The CDR3 is 14 amino acids. Germline V gene lookup returns CDR1 GTSNPN and CDR2 SVGIG (reference sequence). CDR3: CASHTGTIAEGAFF. The CDR3 DNA follows: TGTGCCTCACACACCGGGACTATAGCTGAAGGAGCTTTCTTT. The entire variable domain, with the rest obtained from reference TRBV30 and TRBJ1-1, is as follows: SQTIHQWPATLVQPVGSPLSLECTVEGTSNPNLYWYRQAAGRGLQLLFYSVGIGQISSEVPQNLSASRPQDRQFILSSKKLLLSDSGFYLCASHTGTIAEGAFFGQGTRLTVV.

J is TRBJ1-6 and V is TRBV5-6; D is uncertain. With 0 bases removed from V and 8 bases from J, the gap between germline ends came to 12 bases. CDR3 length: 15 amino acids. Germline CDR1 SGHDT, CDR2 YYEEEE. The CDR3 spells CASSLGPAVDSPLHF. The CDR3 bases are TGTGCCAGCAGCTTGGGCCCTGCGGTGGATTCACCCCTCCACTTT.

The CDR3 DNA reads TGTGCCAGCAGCATCGCGCAGGGGGCTGGTTCACCCCTCCACTTT. This sequence encodes CASSIAQGAGSPLHF. The chain carries TRBV5-6 and TRBJ1-6; 8 bases fit TRBD1. The V segment lost 4 bases and the J segment 9 bases; nucleotides outside the gene matches: 9. There are 15 residues in the CDR3. Per the germline V gene, CDR1 is SGHDT and CDR2 is YYEEEE.

The rearrangement uses TRBV27 and TRBJ2-1; 9 bases line up with TRBD1. Germline V CDR1 and CDR2: MNHEY, SMNVEV (reference sequence). The length of the CDR3 is 14 residues. V shed 4 bases, J shed 3 bases, and the junction held 1 base outside the gene matches. CDR3 DNA sequence: TGTGCCAGCAGTTACAGGGGGCTCTACAATGAGCAGTTCTTC. Translation: CASSYRGLYNEQFF.

In DNA, the CDR3 is TGTGCCTGGAGTGGGGCATGGTCGGGCTACACCTTC. Its protein is CAWSGAWSGYTF. The chain joins TRBV30 to TRBJ1-2; no clear D gene. The CDR3 spans 12 residues. CDR1 GTSNPN and CDR2 SVGIG come from the germline V gene (reference sequence). V was shortened by 1 base and J by 8 bases, with 11 bases between the two germline ends.

CDR3 nucleotides: TGTGCCAGCAGTTACTCCGGACAGCCTAATGAAAAACTGTTTTTT. Encoded protein: CASSYSGQPNEKLFF. The chain combines TRBV6-5 with TRBJ1-4, with D perhaps matching TRBD1 (6 bases). Germline assignment: CDR1 MNHEY and CDR2 SVGAGI. Trimming stripped 0 bases from V and 3 bases from J, with 8 bases between. This CDR3 comprises 15 residues.

This sequence joins TRBV5-6 and TRBJ1-1; D is possibly TRBD1 (5 bases). CDR1 is SGHDT and CDR2 is YYEEEE in the germline V gene. The ends were cut back, 0 bases at V and 4 bases at J, with 13 bases in the middle. The CDR3 has 15 amino acids. The CDR3 region has the DNA TGTGCCAGCAGCTTGGTGGCGGGGGAGGTCACTGAAGCTTTCTTT. This codes for CASSLVAGEVTEAFF.

In regard to this clone: Other DNA sequences from this sample encode an identical CDR3 as well. The chain couples TRBV2 to TRBJ1-2, with a weak D call TRBD1 (6 bases). The germline V gene encodes CDR1 SNHLY and CDR2 FYNNEI. The V gene lost 5 bases and the J gene lost 1 base, with 14 bases spanning the gap. This CDR3 region has 15 residues. The CDR3 reads CASSRGQGRNYGYTF. The CDR3 coding sequence is TGTGCCAGCAGTAGGGGCCAGGGGCGTAACTATGGCTACACCTTC.

This clone has a handful of counts. The J gene is TRBJ1-3, the V gene TRBV4-2; no clear D. Trimming left V 3 bases short and J 0 bases short, with 9 bases between. Germline CDR1 and CDR2: LGHNA and YNFKEQ. The CDR3 length is 15 residues. DNA of the CDR3: TGTGCCAGCAGCCAGAGGTCGGGCTCTGGAAACACCATATATTTT. Its translation is CASSQRSGSGNTIYF.

The rearrangement uses TRBV6-1 and TRBJ2-1, with 7 bases identical to TRBD2. The J segment lost 8 bases and the V segment lost 2 bases, leaving 3 bases of the junction unmatched. The germline V gene has CDR1 MNHNS and CDR2 SASEGT. The CDR3 loop spans 13 amino acids. CDR3: CASSELAGDEQFF. CDR3 in DNA: TGTGCCAGCAGTGAACTCGCGGGGGATGAGCAGTTCTTC.

The CDR3 loop reads CASAPFGYQETQYF. In nucleotides, the CDR3 is TGTGCTAGTGCCCCGTTCGGGTACCAAGAGACCCAGTACTTC. The chain links TRBV12-5 to TRBJ2-5; D unresolved. The ends were cut back, 7 bases at V and 0 bases at J, with 12 bases in the middle. CDR3 length: 14 amino acids. Germline assignment: CDR1 LGHNT and CDR2 FRNRAP.

The gene calls are TRBV11-2 and TRBJ1-3; tentative D call: TRBD1 (5 bases). Between the trimmed V and J ends, which lost 1 base and 4 bases, there was a span of 11 bases. CDR1 and CDR2 from the germline V gene are SGHAT and FQNNGV. The CDR3 loop spans 15 amino acids. The CDR3 region is CASSLGAGSGNTIYF. DNA for the CDR3: TGTGCCAGCAGCTTAGGTGCAGGGTCAGGAAACACCATATATTTT.

This chain links TRBV27 with TRBJ2-3; 9 bases fit TRBD2. J lost 1 base, V lost 8 bases, and 7 bases had no gene match. From germline, CDR1 is MNHEY and CDR2 SMNVEV (reference sequence). The CDR3 extends over 15 amino acids. The CDR3 DNA follows: TGTGCCAGCGTAGGGGTAGCGGGGGGCACAGATACGCAGTATTTT. Encoded protein: CASVGVAGGTDTQYF.